This TCR beta chain was recorded in a study of shared clonotypes between healthy human individuals. Naive CD8 cells lacked CD45RO, underwent positive selection for CCR7 and left out terminally differentiated effector memory CD45RA+ cells. Sequencing used immunoSEQ multiplex PCR; TCRdb keeps in-frame clones, though not all of them. The top ten hold 1.5% to 2% of the sample, which has about 2.1 million clones, roughly 91% seen once. Germline CDR1 and CDR2: SNHLY and FYNNEI. J gave up 3 bases and V 5 bases, and 3 bases lay outside the gene matches. The CDR3 has 13 amino acids. The J gene is TRBJ2-7, the V gene TRBV2, with TRBD1 identical over 8 bases. The sequenced sample was naive CD8+ T cells from PBMCs. The clonotype originates from a man between 18 and 35 years old in good health. Some clones in this sample may be carry-over from other donors' samples. CDR3 protein: CASSPGQDYEQYF. The CDR3 DNA is TGTGCCAGCAGTCCGGGACAGGACTACGAGCAGTACTTC. Full variable domain (missing parts from reference TRBV2 and TRBJ2-7): EPEVTQTPSHQVTQMGQEVILRCVPISNHLYFYWYRQILGQKVEFLVSFYNNEISEKSEIFDDQFSVERPDGSNFTLKIRSTKLEDSAMYFCASSPGQDYEQYFGPGTRLTVT.